Presented here are 27 T cell receptor beta chains from one specimen sequenced in a study of shared clonotypes between healthy human individuals. The data were produced by immunoSEQ multiplex PCR, yet TCRdb's version contains in-frame clones alone and is incomplete. This table has roughly 700,000 clones, about 74% appearing once. The specimen sequenced was memory CD4+ T cells sorted from blood. Subset: CD45RA-negative fraction. These receptors all come from a woman younger than 45 in good health.

This clone was seen only once. The chain is built from TRBV20-1 and TRBJ2-7; 13 bases match TRBD2. Germline V gene lookup returns CDR1 DFQATT and CDR2 SNEGSKA (reference sequence). The CDR3 is 11 amino acids. The CDR3 sequence is CSGTSGMAQYF. CDR3 DNA: TGCAGCGGGACTAGCGGGATGGCGCAGTACTTC.

The gene calls are TRBV7-8 and TRBJ1-5; D not certain. Germline assignment: CDR1 SGHVS and CDR2 FQNEAQ. The CDR3 spans 15 residues. Trimming removed 2 bases at V and 5 bases at J, with 13 bases between. This CDR3 is CASSLFGGSDQPQHF. The CDR3 nucleotides read TGTGCCAGCAGCTTATTCGGAGGGAGCGATCAGCCCCAGCATTTT.

CDR3 in DNA: TGTGCCACCAGCAGAGATTTGCTGGAGTCCTACGAGCAGTACTTC. Amino acids: CATSRDLLESYEQYF. V usage is TRBV15 and J usage is TRBJ2-7, with D uncertain. The CDR3 runs to 15 residues. Germline V gene data show CDR1 as LNHNV and CDR2 as YYDKDF (reference sequence). Trimming shortened V by 0 bases and J by 1 base, and 10 bases separated the two germline ends.

CDR3 nucleotide sequence: TGTGCCAGCAGTTTGGTTCGGGGGGTCCTGCATTTT. Translation: CASSLVRGVLHF. The rearrangement links TRBV28 to TRBJ1-5; weak D call: TRBD1 (5 bases). The V end was cut by 3 bases, the J end by 15 bases, with 15 bases between. Germline V CDR1 and CDR2: MDHEN, SYDVKM. There are 12 residues in the CDR3.

The V and J genes are TRBV6-5 and TRBJ2-7; D is uncertain. CDR1 is MNHEY, CDR2 SVGAGI, per germline. Trimming stripped 6 bases from V and 0 bases from J, with 12 bases between. The CDR3 is 14 residues long. In nucleotides, the CDR3 is TGTGCCAGCAGAATGAGTACCAGCTCCTACGAGCAGTACTTC. It specifies CASRMSTSSYEQYF.

The chain employs TRBV18 and TRBJ2-7; 8 positions agree with TRBD2. Germline V gene sequence: CDR1 KGHSH, CDR2 LQKENI. V dropped 5 bases and J dropped 6; count of bases not matched to a gene: 9. This CDR3 spans 14 amino acids. The CDR3 nucleotides are TGTGCCAGCTCATCACTAGCGGAGTTTTCCGAGCAGTACTTC. It yields the protein CASSSLAEFSEQYF.

The rearrangement joins TRBV7-3 to TRBJ2-2; D is unclear. Germline V gene sequence: CDR1 SGHTA, CDR2 FQGTGA. The CDR3 is 13 residues long. V was pared by 5 bases and J by 6 bases, with 10 bases between. In nucleotides, the CDR3 is TGTGCCAGCAGCCTTCTGGGGTCCGGGGAGCTGTTTTTT. Translated, it gives CASSLLGSGELFF. The complete variable domain, with remaining parts taken from reference TRBV7-3 and TRBJ2-2, reads GAGVSQTPSNKVTEKGKYVELRCDPISGHTALYWYRQSLGQGPEFLIYFQGTGAADDSGLPNDRFFAVRPEGSVSTLKIQRTERGDSAVYLCASSLLGSGELFFGEGSRLTVL.

The chain has TRBV29-1 and TRBJ1-2; perhaps TRBD1 as D (5 bases). V was cut by 2 bases and J by 5 bases, with 6 bases left in between. Per germline, CDR1 SQVTM and CDR2 ANQGSEA. The CDR3 spans 11 residues. The CDR3 sequence: CSVESGYGYTF. The CDR3 DNA follows: TGCAGCGTTGAATCAGGGTATGGCTACACCTTC.

Notes on this clone: Other DNA variants within this sample encode the same CDR3. The V and J genes are TRBV5-1 and TRBJ2-5; no definite D call. Germline assignment: CDR1 SGHRS and CDR2 YFSETQ. This CDR3 has 11 amino acids. V was pared by 1 base and J by 5 bases, with 3 bases between. CDR3 amino acids: CASSLRETQYF. CDR3 DNA: TGCGCCAGCAGCTTGCGGGAGACCCAGTACTTC.

This chain uses TRBV7-9 with TRBJ2-1; a possible D gene is TRBD1 (7 bases). The CDR3 spans 16 residues. From germline, CDR1 is SEHNR and CDR2 FQNEAQ (reference sequence). Deletions cut 5 bases from V and 10 bases from J, with 24 bases between. In nucleotides, the CDR3 is TGTGCCAGCAGCACCCGGGACAGTGGGGAGGTAGCGGAGCAGTTCTTC. It specifies CASSTRDSGEVAEQFF.

About this clone itself: The same CDR3 can be traced to other DNA sequences in this sample. CDR3 sequence: CSVASSGQETQYF. Here the CDR3 DNA reads TGCAGCGTTGCCTCTAGCGGACAAGAGACCCAGTACTTC. This rearrangement joins TRBV29-1 to TRBJ2-5, with 7 bases identical to TRBD2. V lost 4 bases to trimming and J lost 2 bases; unmatched junction nucleotides: 4. Germline V gene data show CDR1 as SQVTM and CDR2 as ANQGSEA. This CDR3 region has 13 residues.

The rearrangement uses TRBV7-6 and TRBJ2-7, with 12 nucleotides matching TRBD2. V lost 5 bases to trimming and J lost 4 bases; unmatched junction nucleotides: 9. Germline CDR1 SGHVS, CDR2 FNYEAQ. The CDR3 spans 16 residues. The CDR3 DNA follows: TGTGCCAGCAGCGCTCGGACTAGCGGGATATGGTACGAGCAGTACTTC. Translation gives CASSARTSGIWYEQYF.

The V and J genes are TRBV18 and TRBJ2-7; D is perhaps TRBD2 (5 bases). The CDR3 length is 16 residues. Germline lookup yields CDR1 KGHSH and CDR2 LQKENI. V lost 2 bases and J 0 bases, leaving 14 bases between the germline ends. CDR3 region: CASSPNPQRTSYEQYF. As DNA, the CDR3 is TGTGCCAGCTCACCAAATCCCCAGCGGACCTCCTACGAGCAGTACTTC.

The gene calls are TRBV29-1 and TRBJ1-2; the D is unclear. The V gene lost 5 bases and the J gene lost 6 bases, with 10 bases spanning the gap. Germline V gene sequence: CDR1 SQVTM, CDR2 ANQGSEA. This CDR3 comprises 11 residues. CDR3 sequence reads: CSVWSENGYTF. The CDR3 region has the DNA TGCAGCGTTTGGTCGGAGAATGGCTACACCTTC.

CDR3 in amino acids: CASSPPSVSGANVLTF. In nucleotides, the CDR3 is TGTGCCAGCTCACCACCGTCGGTAAGCGGGGCCAACGTCCTGACTTTC. The genes are TRBV18 and TRBJ2-6; D remains unclear. Trimming left V 0 bases short and J 4 bases short, with 10 bases between. The CDR3 extends over 16 amino acids. The germline V gene encodes CDR1 KGHSH and CDR2 LQKENI.

This sequence joins TRBV5-4 and TRBJ2-2, with D perhaps TRBD2 (5 bases). V gave up 0 bases and J gave up 4 bases, with 13 bases separating them. Germline V gene lookup returns CDR1 SGHNT and CDR2 YYREEE (reference sequence). The length of the CDR3 is 16 residues. The CDR3 DNA is TGTGCCAGCAGCTTGGCTTCTATCGGGGTCACCGGGGAGCTGTTTTTT. Translating it yields CASSLASIGVTGELFF.

The chain employs TRBV9 and TRBJ2-2, with 9 bases matching TRBD2. With 1 base clipped from V and 0 bases from J, the junction kept 4 bases outside the gene matches. The CDR3 has 17 amino acids. CDR1 and CDR2 from the germline V gene are SGDLS and YYNGEE. This CDR3 is CASSVRAGGANTGELFF. The CDR3 DNA is TGTGCCAGCAGCGTACGGGCGGGAGGGGCGAACACCGGGGAGCTGTTTTTT.

This clone was recorded once. This sequence joins TRBV18 and TRBJ2-1, with a tentative D call TRBD1 (6 bases). Deletions cut 3 bases from V and 5 bases from J, with 17 bases between. Germline loops: CDR1 KGHSH, CDR2 LQKENI. This CDR3 is built from 16 residues. As DNA, the CDR3 is TGTGCCAGCTCACCCCAAAAACTAACAGGGAACAATGAGCAGTTCTTC. It codes for CASSPQKLTGNNEQFF.

The chain couples TRBV7-9 to TRBJ2-3, with 8 bases lining up with TRBD2. The CDR3 is made up of 16 amino acids. V lost 5 bases, J lost 2 bases, and 9 bases stayed unmatched. From germline, CDR1 is SEHNR and CDR2 FQNEAQ (reference sequence). The CDR3 spells CASSISGSFFTDTQYF. The DNA of the CDR3 is TGTGCCAGCAGCATCAGCGGGAGCTTCTTCACAGATACGCAGTATTTT.

V usage is TRBV4-1 and J usage is TRBJ1-1; 8 bases line up with TRBD1. Germline CDR1 is MGHRA and CDR2 is YSYEKL. This CDR3 is 15 amino acids long. J gave up 8 bases and V 0 bases, and 8 bases lay outside the gene matches. In DNA, the CDR3 is TGCGCCAGCAGCCAAGATCAGGGGGCGAGGTCGGAAGCTTTCTTT. As protein: CASSQDQGARSEAFF.

The chain couples TRBV13 to TRBJ2-7, with no clear D. The CDR3 extends over 13 amino acids. V lost 0 bases and J lost 7, with 10 bases in between. Germline CDR1 and CDR2: PRHDT and FYEKMQ (reference sequence). The CDR3 DNA sequence: TGTGCCAGCAGCTTAGGCCTAAGGTTTGAGCAGTACTTC. It encodes CASSLGLRFEQYF.

The rearrangement uses TRBV7-2 and TRBJ2-2; D remains unclear. CDR1 is SGHTA, CDR2 FQGNSA, per germline. CDR3 size: 14 residues. Trimming pared 5 bases from V and 5 bases from J, leaving 12 bases between. The CDR3 region has the DNA TGTGCCAGCAGCCGATCCCAAGGGACCGGGGAGCTGTTTTTT. Its translation is CASSRSQGTGELFF.

This clone was seen more than once but under ten times. The chain carries TRBV9 and TRBJ1-4; D possibly corresponds to TRBD1 (5 bases). Trimming removed 0 bases at V and 7 bases at J, with 13 bases between. Germline CDR1 SGDLS, CDR2 YYNGEE. The CDR3 spans 15 residues. The chain's CDR3 is CASSVDGGPSEKLFF. For the CDR3, the DNA is TGTGCCAGCAGCGTAGATGGGGGTCCGAGTGAAAAACTGTTTTTT.

This chain joins TRBV12-5 and TRBJ2-3; 10 nucleotides match TRBD2. Germline V CDR1 and CDR2: LGHNT, FRNRAP. J lost 2 bases, V lost 6 bases, and 8 bases had no gene match. CDR3 length: 16 residues. The CDR3 DNA reads as TGTGCTAGTGGAAAAGGACTAGCGGAAATCACAGATACGCAGTATTTT. Residues: CASGKGLAEITDTQYF.

The V call is TRBV28, the J call TRBJ2-3, with a possible D match to TRBD2 (5 bases). Trimming left V 1 base short and J 4 bases short, with 12 bases between. Germline CDR1 is MDHEN and CDR2 is SYDVKM. This CDR3 region has 15 residues. The CDR3 loop reads CASSLSGDSADTQYF. DNA for the CDR3: TGTGCCAGCAGTTTATCTGGGGATAGCGCAGATACGCAGTATTTT. The full variable domain, with the rest looked up from reference TRBV28 and TRBJ2-3, is DVKVTQSSRYLVKRTGEKVFLECVQDMDHENMFWYRQDPGLGLRLIYFSYDVKMKEKGDIPEGYSVSREKKERFSLILESASTNQTSMYLCASSLSGDSADTQYFGPGTRLTVL.

The CDR3 protein is CASSSQAGLNYGYTF. The CDR3 DNA is TGTGCCAGCAGTTCACAGGCAGGCCTTAACTATGGCTACACCTTC. V gene TRBV6-6 combines with J gene TRBJ1-2; maybe TRBD1 (5 bases). V shed 4 bases and J shed 1 base, with 13 bases lying between them. Germline V gene lookup returns CDR1 MNHNY and CDR2 SVGAGI (reference sequence). The CDR3 runs to 15 residues.

This clone has a single count. This chain connects TRBV29-1 to TRBJ1-2, with 8 nucleotides matching TRBD1. The V segment lost 6 bases and the J segment 3 bases; nucleotides outside the gene matches: 6. Germline V gives CDR1 SQVTM, CDR2 ANQGSEA. This CDR3 has 13 amino acids. CDR3 coding DNA: TGCAGCGTGGCAGGGGGCGAAGACTATGGCTACACCTTC. It is translated as CSVAGGEDYGYTF.